This T cell receptor beta chain was retrieved from a study of shared clonotypes between healthy human individuals. Turning to the study itself: A few men and two women, aged 18 to 49, were donors.

General observations from the study: Clonotype sharing among donors was thought likely to change with sequencing depth.

From germline, CDR1 is MNHNY and CDR2 SVGAGI (reference sequence). Trimming took off 6 bases at V and 4 bases at J, with 12 bases between the two ends. The CDR3 is 13 amino acids. Genomic DNA (from each subset) was split evenly across several immunoSEQ plates. This table comes from immunoSEQ multiplex PCR, and its TCRdb copy is limited to in-frame clones, with some not included. Among 2,500,000 or so clones, around 93% were seen once, and the ten largest hold approximately 0.4%. A word on this clone: Its antigen is not known.

Adult Caucasians living in Nashville, Tennessee made up all of the donors. The sample was naive CD4+ T cells from PBMCs. Subset noted: CD45RA+ positively selected. The origin of this receptor is a man between 18 and 35 years old in good health. Some clones in this sample may be carry-over from other donors' samples. The chain has TRBV6-6 and TRBJ1-2; D possibly corresponds to TRBD1 (6 bases). The chain's CDR3 is CASSHRAGYGYTF. In DNA, the CDR3 is TGTGCCAGCAGCCACAGGGCCGGCTATGGCTACACCTTC.